This T cell receptor beta chain was sequenced in a study of cytotoxic CD8 clonotypes in ibrutinib-treated CLL. For this clone: Its antigen is currently unknown.

TCRdb's copy holds only in-frame clones and misses some; the assay was immunoSEQ multiplex PCR. The profile covers roughly 12,000 clones, with around 81% appearing a single time and more than 20% taken by the ten largest. General study findings and limits: Public clonotypes occurred uncommonly; on treatment, they contracted or remained stable. Baseline clonality exceeded age-matched healthy donors and tracked circulating CD8+ T-cell counts. Sustained-remission and progressing patients diverged in sampling times.

The CDR3 sequence is 12 residues long. The V end lost 4 bases, the J end lost 4 bases, and 9 bases lay between the germline ends. From germline, CDR1 is SGHRS and CDR2 YFSETQ. The TCR comes from a human donor with chronic lymphocytic leukemia. The starting material was PBMCs, obtained at disease progression, from a patient treated with ibrutinib. This chain links TRBV5-1 with TRBJ2-7; D not resolved. Here the CDR3 DNA reads TGCGCCAGCAGCCAGGCAGGATACGAGCAGTACTTC. This gives the protein CASSQAGYEQYF.